These 21 T cell receptor beta chains were sequenced from one sample in a study of shared clonotypes between healthy human individuals. Data came from immunoSEQ multiplex PCR; TCRdb stores just in-frame clones and leaves some out. This table holds under 1,900,000 clones, less than 99% found once. The sample taken for sequencing was naive CD4+ T cells sorted from blood. Subset of the sample: CD45RA+ positively selected. The source of these receptors is a man aged 30-40 years in good health.

The V gene is TRBV29-1, the J gene TRBJ1-1; 7 bases are a match to TRBD1. Germline loops: CDR1 SQVTM, CDR2 ANQGSEA. The CDR3 covers 14 residues. The ends lost 4 bases at V and 3 bases at J; junction bases unmatched: 8. DNA of the CDR3: TGCAGCGTTGTAAGAGGGGGCGCGGACACTGAAGCTTTCTTT. This encodes CSVVRGGADTEAFF.

This chain connects TRBV5-1 to TRBJ2-6; D is perhaps TRBD1 or TRBD2 (5 bases each). V lost 3 bases and J 1 base, leaving 23 bases between the germline ends. The CDR3 runs 20 residues. Germline CDR1 SGHRS, CDR2 YFSETQ. The CDR3 spells CASSSTTYRGAGSGANVLTF. CDR3 DNA: TGCGCCAGCAGCTCAACAACCTACAGAGGGGCAGGTTCTGGGGCCAACGTCCTGACTTTC.

The chain couples TRBV28 to TRBJ1-4; D is unresolved. Deletions cut 4 bases from V and 5 bases from J, with 14 bases between. The V gene's germline CDR1 is MDHEN and CDR2 SYDVKM. This CDR3 spans 15 amino acids. CDR3 loop: CASSSNPGRNEKLFF. The CDR3 nucleotides are TGTGCCAGCAGTTCCAACCCGGGGAGGAATGAAAAACTGTTTTTT.

J is TRBJ2-3 and V is TRBV6-4, with TRBD1 identical over 8 bases. The junction had 10 bases not matched to a gene; V was cut back by 5 bases and J by 6 bases. CDR1 is MRHNA, CDR2 SNTAGT, per germline. The CDR3 is 15 residues long. The CDR3 sequence is CASSSSGTGLDTQYF. The CDR3 DNA is TGTGCCAGCAGTTCCTCCGGGACAGGTCTGGATACGCAGTATTTT.

This chain uses TRBV6-6 with TRBJ1-4, with unresolved D. The CDR3 sequence is 12 residues long. V was pared by 7 bases and J by 7 bases, with 10 bases between. CDR1 and CDR2 (germline): MNHNY, SVGAGI (reference sequence). CDR3 in DNA: TGTGCCAGCAAAAAACGAGGTGAAAAACTGTTTTTT. Translated, it gives CASKKRGEKLFF.

This chain connects TRBV11-3 to TRBJ2-7; D is unclear. The ends were cut back, 6 bases at V and 0 bases at J, with 9 bases in the middle. CDR3 size: 13 residues. CDR1 and CDR2 (germline): SGHNT, YENEEA. CDR3 loop: CASSTPPSYEQYF. CDR3 nucleotide sequence: TGTGCCAGCAGTACCCCCCCCTCCTACGAGCAGTACTTC.

The chain combines TRBV5-1 with TRBJ2-1, with TRBD2 matching over 7 bases. The CDR3 consists of 14 residues. Germline values: CDR1 SGHRS, CDR2 YFSETQ. V lost 0 bases, J lost 10 bases, and 7 bases stayed unmatched. CDR3 DNA sequence: TGCGCCAGCAGCTTGGTTCTCGGGGGGAGGGAGCAGTTCTTC. Encoded protein: CASSLVLGGREQFF.

This chain links TRBV5-8 with TRBJ1-3; TRBD1 is a possible D gene (5 bases). In germline, CDR1 is SGHTS, CDR2 YDEGEE. Trimming stripped 5 bases from V and 2 bases from J, with 11 bases between. The CDR3 runs 14 residues. Here the CDR3 reads CASRPQGPGNTIYF. CDR3 nucleotide sequence: TGTGCCAGCAGGCCCCAGGGCCCTGGAAACACCATATATTTT.

For this clone: Within the sample, other DNA sequences also encode this same CDR3. V usage is TRBV14 and J usage is TRBJ2-7; D not certain. Trimming left V 1 base short and J 1 base short, with 2 bases between. Germline lookup yields CDR1 SGHDN and CDR2 FVKESK. The CDR3 totals 12 residues. This chain's CDR3 is CASSQGSYEQYF. The CDR3 DNA follows: TGTGCCAGCAGCCAAGGTTCCTACGAGCAGTACTTC. Variable domain in full (rest from reference TRBV14 and TRBJ2-7): EAGVTQFPSHSVIEKGQTVTLRCDPISGHDNLYWYRRVMGKEIKFLLHFVKESKQDESGMPNNRFLAERTGGTYSTLKVQPAELEDSGVYFCASSQGSYEQYFGPGTRLTVT.

The genes are TRBV5-6 and TRBJ2-3, with D possibly being TRBD2 (6 bases). CDR3 size: 16 residues. The V gene's germline CDR1 is SGHDT and CDR2 YYEEEE. Deletions cut 4 bases from V and 2 bases from J, with 17 bases between. Written as DNA, the CDR3 is TGTGCCAGCAGCGTCCCTACGGGACTCCCCACAGATACGCAGTATTTT. Translating gives CASSVPTGLPTDTQYF.

V is TRBV14 and J is TRBJ2-1, with 8 bases identical to TRBD1. The germline gives CDR1 SGHDN, CDR2 FVKESK. Trimming removed 7 bases from V and 5 bases from J; junction bases left unmatched: 4. The CDR3 has 13 residues. The CDR3 DNA reads as TGTGCCAGCAAGGAGACAGGGGACAATGAGCAGTTCTTC. As protein: CASKETGDNEQFF.

This chain connects TRBV7-9 to TRBJ2-1, with D hard to call. V was cut by 5 bases and J by 9 bases, with 8 bases left in between. Germline V gene data show CDR1 as SEHNR and CDR2 as FQNEAQ (reference sequence). The CDR3 sequence is 11 residues long. The CDR3 DNA follows: TGTGCCAGCAGCCGGTTAGGTGAGCAGTTCTTC. Translating gives CASSRLGEQFF.

The rearrangement uses TRBV28 and TRBJ1-2; the match to TRBD1 covers 7 bases. This CDR3 is built from 13 residues. Germline CDR1 reads MDHEN; CDR2 reads SYDVKM. The V segment lost 8 bases and the J segment 7 bases; nucleotides outside the gene matches: 10. The CDR3: CASLPGQRAGYTF. The CDR3 DNA sequence: TGTGCCAGCCTACCGGGACAGAGGGCTGGCTACACCTTC.

V and J are TRBV9 and TRBJ1-4; 9 nucleotides line up with TRBD1. Germline V gene sequence: CDR1 SGDLS, CDR2 YYNGEE. This CDR3 contains 15 residues. J gave up 5 bases and V 3 bases, and 5 bases lay outside the gene matches. The CDR3 nucleotides read TGTGCCAGCAGCGGACCGGGACAGGGCAATGAAAAACTGTTTTTT. Encoded protein: CASSGPGQGNEKLFF.

The CDR3 DNA reads TGCGCCAGCAGCTCGCTACCCGGGAGTCAAGAGACCCAGTACTTC. Translation gives CASSSLPGSQETQYF. This rearrangement joins TRBV5-1 to TRBJ2-5; D is perhaps TRBD2 (6 bases). V lost 3 bases and J lost 2, with 14 bases in between. Germline CDR1 reads SGHRS; CDR2 reads YFSETQ. The CDR3 consists of 15 residues.

V is TRBV7-6 and J is TRBJ2-7; D unresolved. With 0 bases removed from V and 7 bases from J, the gap between germline ends came to 7 bases. The CDR3 runs to 12 residues. Germline V lookup: CDR1 SGHVS, CDR2 FNYEAQ. The CDR3 sequence: CASSLALGEQYF. DNA for the CDR3: TGTGCCAGCAGCTTAGCGCTCGGGGAGCAGTACTTC.

The chain uses TRBV20-1 and TRBJ2-7, with D perhaps TRBD1 (5 bases). This CDR3 spans 10 amino acids. In germline, CDR1 is DFQATT, CDR2 SNEGSKA (reference sequence). Trimming pared 6 bases from V and 9 bases from J, leaving 12 bases between. The CDR3 DNA sequence: TGCAGTGCCACACAGGAAGGGCAGTACTTC. Protein: CSATQEGQYF.

This chain links TRBV6-5 with TRBJ2-3; maybe TRBD2 (5 bases). Germline loops: CDR1 MNHEY, CDR2 SVGAGI. CDR3 length equals 14 residues. V was trimmed by 4 bases and J by 0 bases, leaving 8 bases between them. The CDR3 reads CASSFGVSTDTQYF. Written as DNA, the CDR3 is TGTGCCAGCAGTTTCGGGGTTAGCACAGATACGCAGTATTTT.

CDR3 nucleotide sequence: TGTGCCAGCAGTGGTCTCAGGACAATGAACACTGAAGCTTTCTTT. Residues: CASSGLRTMNTEAFF. The chain couples TRBV2 to TRBJ1-1; weak D call: TRBD1 (5 bases). This CDR3 spans 15 amino acids. Trimming pared 4 bases from V and 0 bases from J, leaving 12 bases between. From germline, CDR1 is SNHLY and CDR2 FYNNEI.

This chain joins TRBV6-1 and TRBJ2-2; a weak D match, TRBD1 (6 bases). CDR1 and CDR2 from the germline V gene are MNHNS and SASEGT. Trimming cost V 4 bases and J 3 bases, with 15 bases left between them. The CDR3 length is 16 residues. Here the CDR3 DNA reads TGTGCCAGCAGTGTCACCGTCTGGACAGACACCGGGGAGCTGTTTTTT. Protein product: CASSVTVWTDTGELFF.

The rearrangement joins TRBV28 to TRBJ2-3; 10 bases fit TRBD1. CDR1 MDHEN and CDR2 SYDVKM come from the germline V gene. The CDR3 sequence is 16 residues long. V lost 2 bases, J lost 0 bases, and 2 bases stayed unmatched. For the CDR3, the DNA is TGTGCCAGCAGTTTAGACAGGGGGCCCAGCACAGATACGCAGTATTTT. It is translated as CASSLDRGPSTDTQYF.